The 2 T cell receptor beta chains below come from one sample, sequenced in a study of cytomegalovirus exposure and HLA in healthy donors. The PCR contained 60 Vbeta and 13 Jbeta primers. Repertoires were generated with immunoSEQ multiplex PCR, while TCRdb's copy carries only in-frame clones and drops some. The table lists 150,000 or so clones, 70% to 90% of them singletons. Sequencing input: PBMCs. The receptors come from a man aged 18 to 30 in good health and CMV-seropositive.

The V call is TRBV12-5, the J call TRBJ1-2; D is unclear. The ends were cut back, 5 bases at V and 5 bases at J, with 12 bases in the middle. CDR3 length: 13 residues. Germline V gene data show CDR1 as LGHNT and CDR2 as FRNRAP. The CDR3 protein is CASGIGTFYGYTF. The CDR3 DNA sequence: TGTGCTAGTGGTATCGGTACCTTTTATGGCTACACCTTC.

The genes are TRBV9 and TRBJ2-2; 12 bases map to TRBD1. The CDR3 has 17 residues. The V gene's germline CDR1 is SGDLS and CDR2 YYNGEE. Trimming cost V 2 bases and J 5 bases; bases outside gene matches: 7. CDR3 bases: TGTGCCAGCAGCGTCTGGGGGACAGGGGGCTTAACCGGGGAGCTGTTTTTT. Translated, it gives CASSVWGTGGLTGELFF.